The 18 T cell receptor beta chains listed next were all sequenced from one sample in a study of response to subunit inactivated influenza vaccine. TCRdb used MiXCR to reprocess the RT-PCR reads, holding one entry per CDR3 protein. The sample has under 550,000 distinct CDR3 sequences; less than 7.5% are singletons. The sample was PBMCs from blood, taken less than 25 months after vaccination. Receptors originate from a man aged 50 to 75 who received an inactivated influenza vaccine.

The J gene is TRBJ2-3, the V gene TRBV7-2; D is unclear. Trimming took 7 bases from V and 2 from J, leaving 10 bases between them. This CDR3 contains 13 residues. Per the germline V gene, CDR1 is SGHTA and CDR2 is FQGNSA. The CDR3 DNA reads TGTGCCAGCAAATTTAGGGTCACAGATACGCAGTATTTT. This sequence encodes CASKFRVTDTQYF.

The CDR3 DNA is TGTGCCAGCAGCTTAACCAAACTTACGGGACAGGGGTCCTACGAGCAGTACTTC. This sequence encodes CASSLTKLTGQGSYEQYF. The genes are TRBV11-1 and TRBJ2-7, with 10 nucleotides matching TRBD1. Trimming at V came to 2 bases and at J to 1 base, leaving 11 bases not matched to a gene. This CDR3 has 18 amino acids. Germline values: CDR1 SGHAT, CDR2 FQDESV (reference sequence).

This clonotype appeared a few times. The chain recombines TRBV6-1 with TRBJ2-1; 11 bases map to TRBD2. The CDR3 totals 15 residues. Trimming at V came to 7 bases and at J to 3 bases, leaving 5 bases not matched to a gene. Germline V gene data show CDR1 as MNHNS and CDR2 as SASEGT. The CDR3 bases are TGTGCCAGCACCTCGACTAGCGGGATCTACAATGAGCAGTTCTTC. Its protein is CASTSTSGIYNEQFF.

The DNA for the CDR3 is TGTGCCATCAGTGACGGCTTAGGGGCTGGTGAAAAACTGTTTTTT. It yields the protein CAISDGLGAGEKLFF. This chain links TRBV10-3 with TRBJ1-4; D may be TRBD1 (5 bases). CDR1 and CDR2 from the germline V gene are ENHRY and SYGVKD. V lost 3 bases and J 7 bases, leaving 15 bases between the germline ends. The CDR3 contains 15 residues.

This clonotype was seen ten or more times. This chain uses TRBV20-1 with TRBJ2-1; possible D gene TRBD1, 6 bases. Germline-derived CDR1 and CDR2 are DFQATT and SNEGSKA (reference sequence). V was cut by 1 base and J by 0 bases, with 13 bases left in between. The CDR3 totals 16 residues. The CDR3 DNA sequence: TGCAGTGCTAGAGCCCGGAAAGGGGGCTCCTACAATGAGCAGTTCTTC. This sequence encodes CSARARKGGSYNEQFF.

This clonotype has a count of ten or more. The chain recombines TRBV10-3 with TRBJ1-1; no clear D gene. Trimming stripped 0 bases from V and 4 bases from J, with 9 bases between. Germline assignment: CDR1 ENHRY and CDR2 SYGVKD. The CDR3 contains 14 residues. As DNA, the CDR3 is TGTGCCATCAGTGAGTCGTCTGCGGGCACTGAAGCTTTCTTT. Translating gives CAISESSAGTEAFF.

This clonotype was detected ten times or more. The genes are TRBV28 and TRBJ2-7; D remains ambiguous. V lost 6 bases and J 1 base, leaving 7 bases between the germline ends. This CDR3 region has 12 residues. Germline loops: CDR1 MDHEN, CDR2 SYDVKM. The CDR3 nucleotides are TGTGCCAGCAGCCGGATTTCCTACGAGCAGTACTTC. Its protein product is CASSRISYEQYF.

The chain is built from TRBV4-2 and TRBJ1-2; 7 nucleotides agree with TRBD1. The CDR3 sequence is 14 residues long. After removal of 4 bases from V and 3 bases from J, the junction contained 5 bases not matched to a gene. Germline assignment: CDR1 LGHNA and CDR2 YNFKEQ. The CDR3, as DNA: TGTGCCAGCAGCCCTCGAGGGGGCGACTATGGCTACACCTTC. Amino acids: CASSPRGGDYGYTF.

This clonotype was counted many times. The V and J genes are TRBV20-1 and TRBJ1-2; weak D call: TRBD1 (6 bases). CDR1 DFQATT and CDR2 SNEGSKA come from the germline V gene (reference sequence). With 4 bases removed from V and 3 bases from J, the gap between germline ends came to 12 bases. This CDR3 is built from 13 residues. The CDR3 is CSATGGADYGYTF. Here the CDR3 DNA reads TGCAGTGCTACCGGGGGGGCCGACTATGGCTACACCTTC.

The chain has TRBV4-3 and TRBJ2-3, with D perhaps given as TRBD1 or TRBD2 (5 bases each). The CDR3 consists of 19 residues. Germline V gene lookup returns CDR1 LGHNA and CDR2 YSLEER. V was cut by 1 base and J by 6 bases, with 26 bases left in between. CDR3 in DNA: TGCGCCAGCAGCCAAGGCCCGTCCGGGACCAGAGCCCGGATGGATACGCAGTATTTT. This gives the protein CASSQGPSGTRARMDTQYF.

The genes are TRBV5-1 and TRBJ2-5, with a weak D call TRBD1 (6 bases). Germline V gene lookup returns CDR1 SGHRS and CDR2 YFSETQ. The V and J ends lost 0 bases and 4 bases respectively, with 16 bases between them. The CDR3 length is 16 residues. CDR3 sequence: CASSLGPQGVRETQYF. CDR3 nucleotides: TGCGCCAGCAGCTTGGGCCCACAGGGTGTAAGAGAGACCCAGTACTTC.

This clonotype came up a few times. V usage is TRBV25-1 and J usage is TRBJ1-2; D not certain. Per germline, CDR1 MGHDK and CDR2 SYGVNS. This CDR3 contains 12 residues. Trimming removed 1 base at V and 8 bases at J, with 8 bases between. The CDR3 spells CASSELGGGYTF. Written as DNA, the CDR3 is TGTGCCAGCAGTGAATTGGGTGGGGGCTACACCTTC.

This clonotype was seen many times. V is TRBV20-1 and J is TRBJ2-2, with 7 nucleotides matching TRBD1. With 6 bases clipped from V and 2 bases from J, the junction kept 6 bases outside the gene matches. The CDR3 is 14 residues long. Germline CDR1 reads DFQATT; CDR2 reads SNEGSKA (reference sequence). CDR3 sequence reads: CSAQGQSNTGELFF. CDR3 sequence (DNA): TGCAGTGCGCAGGGACAGAGCAACACCGGGGAGCTGTTTTTT.

This clonotype has just a few counts. V usage is TRBV5-1 and J usage is TRBJ1-2; D gene uncertain. Trimming left V 0 bases short and J 8 bases short, with 14 bases between. Germline values: CDR1 SGHRS, CDR2 YFSETQ. The CDR3 is 14 residues long. In DNA form, the CDR3 reads TGCGCCAGCAGCTTGGCCTCCGGGGAGGGAGGCTACACCTTC. Its translation is CASSLASGEGGYTF.

This clonotype was counted only a few times. The rearrangement uses TRBV15 and TRBJ2-2; 10 bases agree with TRBD2. This CDR3 has 18 amino acids. Germline-derived CDR1 and CDR2 are LNHNV and YYDKDF (reference sequence). V lost 3 bases and J lost 6; bases outside the gene matches: 13. The DNA for the CDR3 is TGTGCCACCAGCAGGGCCGACTTAGGCCTAGCGGGAGCCGGGGAGCTGTTTTTT. The encoded protein is CATSRADLGLAGAGELFF.

The sample holds a few counts of this clonotype. CDR3 nucleotide sequence: TGCGGGGGGACAGGGGGAAACACTGAAGCTTTCTTT. Translating gives CGGTGGNTEAFF. The V call is TRBV20-1, the J call TRBJ1-1; TRBD1 matches 11 bases. The germline V gene has CDR1 DFQATT and CDR2 SNEGSKA (reference sequence). The CDR3 loop spans 12 amino acids.

This clonotype turned up a few times. This CDR3 reads CAIEPGQNTGELFF. CDR3 DNA sequence: TGTGCCATCGAACCGGGACAGAACACCGGGGAGCTGTTTTTT. V usage is TRBV24-1 and J usage is TRBJ2-2; D is perhaps TRBD1 (6 bases). The germline V and J ends were trimmed by 11 bases and 1 base, with 13 bases remaining between them. The length of the CDR3 is 14 residues. Germline V CDR1 and CDR2: KGHDR, SFDVKD.

The gene calls are TRBV4-2 and TRBJ2-7; D is ambiguous. Germline CDR1 and CDR2: LGHNA and YNFKEQ. The CDR3 has 15 residues. V lost 0 bases to trimming and J lost 2 bases, with 11 bases between them. DNA of the CDR3: TGTGCCAGCAGCCAAGAAAGTGGTCCACCCTACGAGCAGTACTTC. Its translation is CASSQESGPPYEQYF.